This T cell receptor (beta chain) appears in the sequencing data of a study of shared T cell receptors in the human thymus. Method: immunoSEQ multiplex PCR; TCRdb's copy keeps in-frame clones and lacks some. The data contain approximately 730,000 clones, approximately 83% of them singletons. The V end was cut by 6 bases, the J end by 5 bases, with 11 bases between. The CDR3 consists of 14 residues. In germline, CDR1 is SGHAT, CDR2 FQNNGV. This sample was also put to use in a study of human thymus T cells. As that report states: Within thymic and blood repertoires, V and J gene usage appeared to be biased.

Sequences were obtained from thymocytes. The TCR was taken from a girl under three years old with a congenital heart defect. The rearrangement joins TRBV11-2 to TRBJ1-6, with a weak D call TRBD1 (5 bases). The CDR3: CASSRDSDNSPLHF. The DNA for the CDR3 is TGTGCCAGCAGTCGCGACAGCGATAATTCACCCCTCCACTTT.